This TCR beta chain originates from a study of shared clonotypes between healthy human individuals. Of note for this clone: Antigen unknown.

Regarding the study as a whole: The naive CD4 repertoires of four donors were compared, and roughly 5.1% of clonotypes were shared. Non-shared clonotypes showed lower generation probabilities than clonotypes common to all four donors. Estimated richness was generally greater in naive than memory subsets.

Naive CD8 populations comprised CD45RO-negative cells positively selected for CCR7, excluding terminally differentiated effector memory CD45RA+ cells. Every immunoSEQ plate was one replicate of a subset's evenly spread DNA. Clones were read by immunoSEQ multiplex PCR, and TCRdb kept only the in-frame ones, dropping some. This table has approximately 1.9 million clones, roughly 93% appearing once. The receptor was isolated from a man aged 18 to 29 in good health. Some clones in this sample may be carry-over from other donors' samples. Sequenced sample: naive CD8+ T cells from PBMCs.

This chain's CDR3 is CAWRDQGYTEAFF. DNA of the CDR3: TGTGCCTGGAGGGATCAGGGGTACACTGAAGCTTTCTTT. The chain has TRBV30 and TRBJ1-1; TRBD1 is a possible D gene (6 bases). CDR3 length: 13 residues. V was trimmed by 3 bases and J by 3 bases, leaving 11 bases between them. CDR1 GTSNPN and CDR2 SVGIG come from the germline V gene (reference sequence).